The source of this T cell receptor (beta chain) is a study of response to subunit inactivated influenza vaccine. This CDR3 comprises 16 residues. The V gene end was trimmed by 6 bases and the J gene end by 3 bases; junction bases not matched to a gene: 8. Per the germline V gene, CDR1 is MNHNS and CDR2 is SASEGT. TCRdb re-called the RT-PCR reads with MiXCR, one entry per CDR3 protein. Altogether 150,000 to 200,000 distinct CDR3 sequences are present, about 12% being singletons, with the ten largest covering 25% to 35%. This clonotype has only a few counts. The same sample was also used in a study of T cells expressing NK-cell markers. That study reports: cDNA encoding TCR beta was synthesized via 5'RACE template switching incorporating UMIs. It was from sorted CD3+CD56+NKG2C+, CD3+CD56+NKG2C- and CD3+CD56-NKG2C+ T cells that TCR beta repertoires came.

The chain uses TRBV6-1 and TRBJ2-5; 12 bases are shared with TRBD1. The sequencing used CD8+ T cells sorted from PBMCs, collected less than 13 days after vaccination. The clonotype originates from a man aged 50-60 years who received an inactivated influenza vaccine. The CDR3 sequence: CASSRDRGRREETQYF. CDR3 DNA: TGTGCCAGCAGCCGGGACAGGGGGCGCAGAGAAGAGACCCAGTACTTC.